This T cell receptor (beta chain) originates from a study of T cell responses to AZD1222 COVID-19 vaccine. The study's findings and limits: As reported, nearly half of all spike-specific TCRs target variant regions that are unmutated. Repertoires were collected only later (after the peak T cell response had occurred). Donors were mostly white British, more females; clonal diversity possibly underestimated. The span of vaccine-associated CD4 TCRs extended across spike, with dominance at 160-218 and 743-854.

With regard to this clone: Its antigen is not identified.

Sequencing used immunoSEQ multiplex PCR; TCRdb keeps in-frame clones, though not all of them. Found here are more than 50,000 clones, 80% to 90% of them singletons; the top ten hold under 6.5%. CDR1 is MNHEY and CDR2 is SVGAGI in the germline V gene. V shed 6 bases and J 1 base; nucleotides not matched to a gene: 5. The CDR3 is 15 residues long. The sequences come from peripheral blood, collected on day 0 of AZD1222 vaccination. This sequence was found in an adult in good health. The chain employs TRBV6-5 and TRBJ2-7; 11 bases line up with TRBD2. The CDR3 coding sequence is TGTGCCAGCAGCCGCACTAGCGGGGGTTCCTACGAGCAGTACTTC. Residues: CASSRTSGGSYEQYF.